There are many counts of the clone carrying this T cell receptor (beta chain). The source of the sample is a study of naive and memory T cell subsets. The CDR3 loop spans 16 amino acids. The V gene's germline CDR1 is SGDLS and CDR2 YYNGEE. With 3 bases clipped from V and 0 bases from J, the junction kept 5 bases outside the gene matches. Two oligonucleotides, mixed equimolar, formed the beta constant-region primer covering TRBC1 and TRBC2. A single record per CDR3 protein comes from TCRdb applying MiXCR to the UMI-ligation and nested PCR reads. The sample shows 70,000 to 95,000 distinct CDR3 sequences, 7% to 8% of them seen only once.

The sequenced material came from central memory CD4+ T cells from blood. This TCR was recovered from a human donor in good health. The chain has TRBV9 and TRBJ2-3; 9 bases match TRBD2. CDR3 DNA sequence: TGTGCCAGCAGCGGAAGCGGGAGGACTAGCACAGATACGCAGTATTTT. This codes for CASSGSGRTSTDTQYF.